The next 19 T cell receptor beta chains were all read from a single sample in a study of T-cell reconstitution after alpha-beta-depleted transplantation in children (dated by TCRdb to the mid-2010s). The treatment or condition tag for this specimen amounts to: allogeneic hematopoietic cell transplantation with graft depleted of TCRalphabeta T cells and CD19 B cells. Library generation was performed with PCR. Reads for this sample came from an Illumina HiSeq 2500. TCR libraries were prepared with molecular barcoding, using unique molecular identifiers to normalize TCRbeta repertoire quantification. TCRdb applied fastp at Q25 and MiXCR to the public reads, then kept only in-frame beta chains. Each CDR3 protein gets just one entry, which takes the most common genes and DNA from the rows behind it. The sample table records a few hundred thousand distinct CDR3 sequences; roughly a quarter of these occur just once. The ten largest make up approximately 39% of the sample.

Here the sequenced sample was PBMCs, taken before TCRalphabeta/CD19-depleted stem cell transplant. These receptors came from a boy under two years old with Wiskott-Aldrich syndrome, due to receive a stem cell transplant.

This clonotype was seen a few times. This chain links TRBV20-1 with TRBJ2-1; unclear D gene. This CDR3 comprises 12 residues. Trimming shortened V by 5 bases and J by 7 bases, and 12 bases separated the two germline ends. Looked up from germline, CDR1 is DFQATT and CDR2 is SNEGSKA (reference sequence). The CDR3 nucleotides are TGCAGTGCTCCCATCCTCCGGAATGAGCAGTTCTTC. It translates to CSAPILRNEQFF.

On this clonotype itself: An end of the junction differs from the germline gene, which may be a read error. This chain connects TRBV29-1 to TRBJ1-2, with D tentatively TRBD1 (5 bases). Germline loops: CDR1 SQVTM, CDR2 ANQGSEA. This CDR3 is 15 amino acids long. The CDR3 is CGVERGAGGRYGYTF. The CDR3 DNA sequence: TGCGGCGTTGAGAGGGGTGCTGGCGGCCGCTATGGCTACACCTTC. Full variable domain (outside the CDR3, taken from reference TRBV29-1 and TRBJ1-2): SAVISQKPSRDICQRGTSLTIQCQVDSQVTMMFWYRQQPGQSLTLIATANQGSEATYESGFVIDKFPISRPNLTFSTLTVSNMSPEDSSIYLCGVERGAGGRYGYTFGSGTRLTVV.

The chain joins TRBV20-1 to TRBJ1-1, with no clear D. This CDR3 region has 15 residues. CDR1 and CDR2 (germline): DFQATT, SNEGSKA (reference sequence). V was pared by 3 bases and J by 5 bases, with 19 bases between. The CDR3 DNA is TGCAGTGCTAGTCAGAGCTCGGGGAGACGAACTGAAGCTTTCTTT. Translating it yields CSASQSSGRRTEAFF.

The sample holds a few counts of this clonotype. The rearrangement links TRBV6-1 to TRBJ2-1; 15 nucleotides match TRBD2. V was clipped by 6 bases and J by 16 bases; unmatched bases: 7. The CDR3 consists of 13 residues. The V gene's germline CDR1 is MNHNS and CDR2 SASEGT. Written as DNA, the CDR3 is TGTGCCAGCAGGAAGGGACTAGCGGGAGGTAAATTCTTC. Translated, it gives CASRKGLAGGKFF.

This chain connects TRBV5-1 to TRBJ1-1; TRBD1 is a possible D gene (5 bases). The V end was cut by 3 bases, the J end by 5 bases, with 14 bases between. Germline V gene lookup returns CDR1 SGHRS and CDR2 YFSETQ. The CDR3 is made up of 14 amino acids. CDR3 sequence: CASSSGHGGTEAFF. CDR3 DNA: TGCGCCAGCAGCTCCGGACACGGCGGGACTGAAGCTTTCTTT.

The rearrangement links TRBV7-3 to TRBJ2-1; D is uncertain. The length of the CDR3 is 13 residues. CDR1 and CDR2 (germline): SGHTA, FQGTGA. With 5 bases removed from V and 12 bases from J, the gap between germline ends came to 17 bases. The CDR3 loop reads CASSATPPVPQFF. The CDR3 region has the DNA TGTGCCAGCAGCGCCACTCCTCCGGTTCCGCAGTTCTTC.

This rearrangement joins TRBV28 to TRBJ1-5; no clear D gene. The CDR3 runs 17 residues. Trimming removed 8 bases at V and 0 bases at J, with 20 bases between. The germline V gene encodes CDR1 MDHEN and CDR2 SYDVKM. The CDR3 protein is CASRSRTSGLSNQPQHF. The DNA of the CDR3 is TGTGCCAGCCGATCCCGAACGTCGGGCCTTAGCAATCAGCCCCAGCATTTT.

This clonotype appeared a few times. CDR3: CASSVVPNYNEQFF. DNA for the CDR3: TGCGCCAGCAGCGTGGTTCCAAACTACAATGAGCAGTTCTTC. The rearrangement links TRBV5-1 to TRBJ2-1; the D is unclear. Germline CDR1 is SGHRS and CDR2 is YFSETQ. Trimming left V 4 bases short and J 3 bases short, with 11 bases between. The CDR3 is 14 residues long.

This clonotype was seen a few times. This sequence joins TRBV5-1 and TRBJ1-1, with a possible D match to TRBD1 (6 bases). V gave up 3 bases and J gave up 4 bases, with 10 bases separating them. CDR1 and CDR2 from the germline V gene are SGHRS and YFSETQ. The CDR3 spans 13 residues. CDR3 in amino acids: CASSSWTATEAFF. CDR3 bases: TGCGCCAGCAGCTCGTGGACAGCCACTGAAGCTTTCTTT.

This clonotype was picked up a small number of times. The J gene is TRBJ2-1, the V gene TRBV5-6; TRBD1 might be the D (6 bases). CDR3 size: 13 residues. CDR1 SGHDT and CDR2 YYEEEE come from the germline V gene. Trimming removed 1 base at V and 8 bases at J, with 10 bases between. The CDR3 bases are TGTGCCAGCAGCTTGCTTGGGGGCGATGAGCAGTTCTTC. Its protein product is CASSLLGGDEQFF. The complete variable domain, with remaining parts taken from reference TRBV5-6 and TRBJ2-1, reads DAGVTQSPTHLIKTRGQQVTLRCSPKSGHDTVSWYQQALGQGPQFIFQYYEEEERQRGNFPDRFSGHQFPNYSSELNVNALLLGDSALYLCASSLLGGDEQFFGPGTRLTVL.

The chain recombines TRBV12-3 or TRBV12-4 with TRBJ1-1, with unresolved D. CDR3 length: 14 amino acids. Deletions cut 3 bases from V and 5 bases from J, with 13 bases between. Here the CDR3 reads CASSFAGWDTEAFF. Here the CDR3 DNA reads TGTGCCAGCAGTTTCGCAGGTTGGGATACTGAAGCTTTCTTT.

This chain connects TRBV3-1 to TRBJ2-2; 10 bases fit TRBD1. The CDR3 spans 15 residues. J was trimmed by 5 bases and V by 4 bases; bases with no gene match: 4. Germline V gene lookup returns CDR1 LGHDT and CDR2 YNNKEL (reference sequence). CDR3 DNA sequence: TGTGCCAGCAGCCCGGGACAGGGGAGAACCGGGGAGCTGTTTTTT. Amino acids: CASSPGQGRTGELFF.

This clonotype was detected a few times. This chain links TRBV29-1 with TRBJ2-5; 8 bases align to TRBD2. J lost 5 bases, V lost 6 bases, and 11 bases had no gene match. Germline V CDR1 and CDR2: SQVTM, ANQGSEA. The CDR3 runs 14 residues. CDR3 nucleotide sequence: TGCAGCGTGGCCCCCCTAGCGGGTGGGGAGACCCAGTACTTC. Translating it yields CSVAPLAGGETQYF.

This rearrangement joins TRBV5-1 to TRBJ2-3, with TRBD2 matching 7 bases. Trimming at V came to 5 bases and at J to 5 bases, leaving 11 bases not matched to a gene. This CDR3 spans 15 amino acids. The V gene's germline CDR1 is SGHRS and CDR2 YFSETQ. The chain's CDR3 is CASSFGGRARDTQYF. In DNA form, the CDR3 reads TGCGCCAGCAGTTTCGGGGGGAGGGCCAGAGATACGCAGTATTTT.

This clonotype was observed a handful of times. The chain recombines TRBV15 with TRBJ2-1, with 7 bases matching TRBD1. The CDR3 has 13 amino acids. V gave up 5 bases and J gave up 8 bases; unmatched junction bases: 6. Germline V gene lookup returns CDR1 LNHNV and CDR2 YYDKDF (reference sequence). CDR3 DNA: TGTGCCACCAGCCCTCGACAGGGCGATGAGCAGTTCTTC. Protein product: CATSPRQGDEQFF.

The chain joins TRBV9 to TRBJ2-7; 11 bases align to TRBD2. This CDR3 is built from 16 residues. The ends lost 3 bases at V and 4 bases at J; junction bases unmatched: 9. Germline CDR1 and CDR2: SGDLS and YYNGEE. CDR3 region: CASSARRLAGLYEQYF. DNA of the CDR3: TGTGCCAGCAGCGCACGAAGACTAGCGGGACTTTACGAGCAGTACTTC.

This chain uses TRBV29-1 with TRBJ1-1; D is uncertain. This CDR3 spans 12 amino acids. V was trimmed by 3 bases and J by 1 base, leaving 6 bases between them. Germline V gene lookup returns CDR1 SQVTM and CDR2 ANQGSEA. CDR3 DNA sequence: TGCAGCGTTGAGTTTTCGAACACTGAAGCTTTCTTT. Amino acid sequence: CSVEFSNTEAFF.

DNA for the CDR3: TGTGCCAGCTCCGTTGGGTCTGGGGCCAACGTCCTGACTTTC. It is translated as CASSVGSGANVLTF. This chain links TRBV10-3 with TRBJ2-6; no reliable D call. The CDR3 has 14 residues. Germline lookup yields CDR1 ENHRY and CDR2 SYGVKD. With 10 bases removed from V and 1 base from J, the gap between germline ends came to 11 bases.

The rearrangement joins TRBV4-1 to TRBJ1-6; tentative D call: TRBD1 (6 bases). Germline V lookup: CDR1 MGHRA, CDR2 YSYEKL. V lost 3 bases, J lost 6 bases, and 21 bases lay in between. This CDR3 region has 18 residues. CDR3 nucleotide sequence: TGCGCCAGCAGCCAGTTTCAGTCCAGGGGCCCGATTAATTCACCCCTCCACTTT. It translates to CASSQFQSRGPINSPLHF.